The TCR beta chain described here comes from a study of CD8 T cells in ankylosing spondylitis. Overall study results and limits: Reports say disease-linked clones showed up significantly more in matched ankylosing spondylitis synovial fluid. Both synovial fluid and blood in reactive arthritis had previously been reported to carry some motif variants. A TCR beta motif made of 7 to 9 highly homologous variants seemed typical of ankylosing spondylitis blood.

TCRdb used MiXCR to reprocess the 5' RACE reads, holding one entry per CDR3 protein. Among a few hundred thousand distinct CDR3 sequences listed, 6.5% to 10% were seen once. Ten or more counts support this clonotype. Its specificity is not known. Trimming shortened V by 6 bases and J by 5 bases, and 8 bases separated the two germline ends. This CDR3 has 12 residues. The sequence was collected from a male donor with ankylosing spondylitis. Sample: blood, either unsorted or a sorted T cell fraction (not recorded which). V usage is TRBV12-3 or TRBV12-4 and J usage is TRBJ1-5; D is undetermined. CDR3 region: CASRNQYQPQHF. Here the CDR3 DNA reads TGTGCCAGCAGAAACCAATATCAGCCCCAGCATTTT.